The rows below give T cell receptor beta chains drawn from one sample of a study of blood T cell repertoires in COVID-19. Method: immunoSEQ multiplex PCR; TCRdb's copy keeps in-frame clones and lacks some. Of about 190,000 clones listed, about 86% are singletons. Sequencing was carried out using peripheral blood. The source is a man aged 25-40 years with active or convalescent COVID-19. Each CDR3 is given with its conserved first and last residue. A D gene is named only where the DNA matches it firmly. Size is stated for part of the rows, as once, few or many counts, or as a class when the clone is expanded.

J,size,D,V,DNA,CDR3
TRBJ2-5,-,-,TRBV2,TGTGCCAGCAGCGGGGACACCCAAGAGACCCAGTACTTC,CASSGDTQETQYF
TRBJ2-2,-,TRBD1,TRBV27,TGTGCCAGCAGTCGGGGACAGGCGAACACCGGGGAGCTGTTTTTT,CASSRGQANTGELFF
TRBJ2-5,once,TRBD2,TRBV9,TGTGCCAGCAGCGTAGTACGGGAGGATGGAGAGACCCAGTACTTC,CASSVVREDGETQYF
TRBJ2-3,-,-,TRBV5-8,TGTGCCAGCAGCTTGGGGTCCTCCGGGGGGCAAGCAGATACGCAGTATTTT,CASSLGSSGGQADTQYF
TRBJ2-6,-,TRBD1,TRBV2,TGTGCCAGCACCCAGGGGGCCTTGGGGGCCAACGTCCTGACTTTC,CASTQGALGANVLTF
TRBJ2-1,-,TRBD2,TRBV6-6,TGTGCCAGCAGTTCCCCTAGCGGGAGTCCGGAGCAGTTCTTC,CASSSPSGSPEQFF
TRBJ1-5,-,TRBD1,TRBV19,TGTGCCAGTAGTATCTCAGGGGGAAAGCCCCAGCATTTT,CASSISGGKPQHF
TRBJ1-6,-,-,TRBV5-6,TGTGCCAGCAGCCCCCCGGGGCAGGGGTGGAAGAGTTCACCCCTCCACTTT,CASSPPGQGWKSSPLHF
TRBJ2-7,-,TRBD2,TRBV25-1,TGTGCCAGCAGTGAAGACCGGGGGGGGCTTTACGAGCAGTACTTC,CASSEDRGGLYEQYF
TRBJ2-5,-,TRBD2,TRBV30,TGTGCCTGGAATGGTCTAGCGGGGGAAGAGACCCAGTACTTC,CAWNGLAGEETQYF
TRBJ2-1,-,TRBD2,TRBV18,TGTGCCAGCTCAAATCCGGGACTAGCGGGGAAGGGGCAGTTCTTC,CASSNPGLAGKGQFF
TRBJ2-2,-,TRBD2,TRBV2,TGTGCCAGCAACTGGGAGGGCCAAGCGGCGAACACCGGGGAGCTGTTTTTT,CASNWEGQAANTGELFF
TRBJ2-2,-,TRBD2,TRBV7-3,TGTGCCAGCAGCTTAACTAGCGGGGGGGAGCTGTTTTTT,CASSLTSGGELFF
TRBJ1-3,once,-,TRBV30,TGTGCCTGGAGTGTAGTTAGGGGGTCTGGAAACACCATATATTTT,CAWSVVRGSGNTIYF
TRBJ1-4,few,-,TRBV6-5,TGTGCCAGCAGTTACGGCCGCCGTAATGAAAAACTGTTTTTT,CASSYGRRNEKLFF
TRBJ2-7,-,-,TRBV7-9,TGTGCCAGCAGCTCGGACACGTACGAGCAGTACTTC,CASSSDTYEQYF
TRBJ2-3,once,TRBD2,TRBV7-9,TGTGCCAGCAGCTTAAGCGGGGGAAACACAGATACGCAGTATTTT,CASSLSGGNTDTQYF
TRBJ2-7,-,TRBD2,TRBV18,TGTGCCAGCTCACCTTCTGCAAGCGGGGACCGAGGGGACGAGCAGTACTTC,CASSPSASGDRGDEQYF
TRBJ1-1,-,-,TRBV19,TGTGCCAGTAGTATCCAGGGGACGGCGAACACTGAAGCTTTCTTT,CASSIQGTANTEAFF
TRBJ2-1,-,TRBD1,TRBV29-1,TGCAGCGGATATCCGGGACAGGGATTCAATGAGCAGTTCTTC,CSGYPGQGFNEQFF
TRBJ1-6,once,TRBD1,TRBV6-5,TGTGCCACCTCGGGACAGGGAGCCTCACCCCTCCACTTT,CATSGQGASPLHF
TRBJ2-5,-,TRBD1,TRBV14,TGTGCCAGCAGCCAGGAAGACAGGGGGGGCCAAGAGACCCAGTACTTC,CASSQEDRGGQETQYF
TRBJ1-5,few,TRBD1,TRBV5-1,TGCGCCAGCAGCTCGGGGGGGACAGGCAATCAGCCCCAGCATTTT,CASSSGGTGNQPQHF
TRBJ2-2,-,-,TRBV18,TGTGCCAGCTCACCTGTCTCAGGGCAGGTTGGGGCCGGGGAGCTGTTTTTT,CASSPVSGQVGAGELFF
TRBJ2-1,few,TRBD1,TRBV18,TGTGCCAGCTCACCACAATACTTCCGGGACAGGGCCTACAATGAGCAGTTCTTC,CASSPQYFRDRAYNEQFF
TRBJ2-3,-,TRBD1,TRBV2,TGTGCCAGCAGTTTACAGGGGGCCGGCACAGATACGCAGTATTTT,CASSLQGAGTDTQYF
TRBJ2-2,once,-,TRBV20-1,TGCAGTACCTACGGGGCCGGGGAGCTGTTTTTT,CSTYGAGELFF
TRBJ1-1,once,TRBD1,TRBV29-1,TGCAGCGTTGTCCAACTCGCAGGGGGCACTGAAGCTTTCTTT,CSVVQLAGGTEAFF
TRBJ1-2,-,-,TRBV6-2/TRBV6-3,TGTGCCAGCAGTTCGTCCCCCCGGGGAGACTATGGCTACACCTTC,CASSSSPRGDYGYTF
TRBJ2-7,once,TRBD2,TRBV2,TGTGCCACCCTAAGGGCAACTAGCGGGATACCCGAGCAGTACTTC,CATLRATSGIPEQYF